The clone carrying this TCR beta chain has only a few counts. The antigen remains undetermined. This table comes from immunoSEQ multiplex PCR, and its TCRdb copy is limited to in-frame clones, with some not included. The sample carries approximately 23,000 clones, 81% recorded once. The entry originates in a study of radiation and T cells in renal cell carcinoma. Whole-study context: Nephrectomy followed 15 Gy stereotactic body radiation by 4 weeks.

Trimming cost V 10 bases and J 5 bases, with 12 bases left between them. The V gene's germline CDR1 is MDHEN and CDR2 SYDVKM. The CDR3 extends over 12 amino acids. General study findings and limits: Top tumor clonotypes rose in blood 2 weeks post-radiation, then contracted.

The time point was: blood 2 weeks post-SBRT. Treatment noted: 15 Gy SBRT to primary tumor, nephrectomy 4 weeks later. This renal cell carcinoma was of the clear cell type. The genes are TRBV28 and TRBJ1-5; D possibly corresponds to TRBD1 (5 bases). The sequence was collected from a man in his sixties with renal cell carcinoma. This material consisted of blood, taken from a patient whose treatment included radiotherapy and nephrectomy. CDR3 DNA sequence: TGTGCCACCCGTTGGGGGGATCAGCCCCAGCATTTT. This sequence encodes CATRWGDQPQHF.